The rows below give T cell receptor beta chains drawn from one sample of a study of identifying expanded T cells in peripheral blood. Using immunoSEQ multiplex PCR, the repertoire was profiled, and TCRdb retains in-frame clones only, with some absent. The sample includes roughly 78,000 clones, about nine tenths seen only once; the top ten take about 3.3%. The sample comprised blood. These receptors were collected from a person between 18 and 70 years old in good health. Each CDR3 is given with its conserved first and last residue. D genes are given only for firm matches.

D: NA
V: TRBV7-2
J: TRBJ1-1
CDR3: CASSPRGGRIEAFF

D: NA
V: TRBV18
J: TRBJ1-1
CDR3: CASSEANGVGAFF

D: TRBD1
V: TRBV13
J: TRBJ1-1
CDR3: CASSLGGQGEYTEAFF

D: NA
V: TRBV7-9
J: TRBJ2-5
CDR3: CASRGPYNQETQYF

D: NA
V: TRBV18
J: TRBJ1-4
CDR3: CASSPGHEKLFF

D: NA
V: TRBV6-6
J: TRBJ1-6
CDR3: CASSYFGTWDSPLHF

D: NA
V: TRBV10-3
J: TRBJ2-5
CDR3: CAISDPGQGLYQETQYF

D: TRBD1
V: TRBV6-5
J: TRBJ1-2
CDR3: CASRSDRGRGYTF

D: TRBD1
V: TRBV28
J: TRBJ1-1
CDR3: CASSRRGITEAFF

D: NA
V: TRBV5-6
J: TRBJ1-5
CDR3: CASSPGGASNQPQHF

D: TRBD1
V: TRBV19
J: TRBJ1-5
CDR3: CASSIRTGGNQPQHF

D: NA
V: TRBV5-7
J: TRBJ2-1
CDR3: CASSKARVSYNDEQFF

D: TRBD1
V: TRBV28
J: TRBJ1-4
CDR3: CASSRLTGGAGLEKLFF

D: NA
V: TRBV28
J: TRBJ1-1
CDR3: CASSPWTQNTEAFF

D: NA
V: TRBV7-2
J: TRBJ2-7
CDR3: CASSIGPGSSYEQYF

D: TRBD1
V: TRBV30
J: TRBJ1-6
CDR3: CAWTHGTGGSSLHF

D: NA
V: TRBV5-4
J: TRBJ2-2
CDR3: CASSQGTSNTGELFF

D: NA
V: TRBV2
J: TRBJ1-5
CDR3: CASSNSRGGQPQHF

D: TRBD1
V: TRBV30
J: TRBJ1-5
CDR3: CASSDRGGQPQHF

D: NA
V: TRBV7-2
J: TRBJ2-1
CDR3: CASSLGGFTGYNEQFF

D: NA
V: TRBV7-2
J: TRBJ1-2
CDR3: CASSRDGSFRDGYTF

D: NA
V: TRBV7-6
J: TRBJ2-7
CDR3: CASSLLGGGYEQYF

D: TRBD1
V: TRBV13
J: TRBJ2-7
CDR3: CASSSRQGFREQYF